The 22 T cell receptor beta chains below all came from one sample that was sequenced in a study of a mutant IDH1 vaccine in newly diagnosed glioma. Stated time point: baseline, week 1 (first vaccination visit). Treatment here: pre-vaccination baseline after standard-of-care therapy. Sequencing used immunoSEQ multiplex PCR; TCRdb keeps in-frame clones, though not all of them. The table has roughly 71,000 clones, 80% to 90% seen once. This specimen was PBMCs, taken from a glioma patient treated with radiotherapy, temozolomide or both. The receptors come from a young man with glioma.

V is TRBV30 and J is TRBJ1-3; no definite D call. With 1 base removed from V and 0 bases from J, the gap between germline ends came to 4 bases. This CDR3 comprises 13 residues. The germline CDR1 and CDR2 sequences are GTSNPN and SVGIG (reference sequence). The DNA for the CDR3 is TGTGCCTGGAGTGGCAACTCTGGAAACACCATATATTTT. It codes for CAWSGNSGNTIYF.

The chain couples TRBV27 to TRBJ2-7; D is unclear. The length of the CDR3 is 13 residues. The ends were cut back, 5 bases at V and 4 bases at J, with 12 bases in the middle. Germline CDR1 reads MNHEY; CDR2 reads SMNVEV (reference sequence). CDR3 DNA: TGTGCCAGCAGTGATACCGCGCATTACGAGCAGTACTTC. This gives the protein CASSDTAHYEQYF.

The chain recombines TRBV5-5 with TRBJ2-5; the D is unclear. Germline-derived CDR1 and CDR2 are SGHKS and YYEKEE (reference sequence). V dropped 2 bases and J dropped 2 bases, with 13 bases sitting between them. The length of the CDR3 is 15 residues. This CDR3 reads CASSFGVRKQETQYF. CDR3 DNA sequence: TGTGCCAGCAGCTTTGGAGTCAGAAAACAAGAGACCCAGTACTTC.

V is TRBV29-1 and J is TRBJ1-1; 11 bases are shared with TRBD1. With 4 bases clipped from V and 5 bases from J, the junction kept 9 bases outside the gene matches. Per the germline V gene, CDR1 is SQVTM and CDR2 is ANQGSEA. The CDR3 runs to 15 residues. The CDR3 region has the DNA TGCAGCGTTGCGGACAGGGGGCAGATAGGGACTGAAGCTTTCTTT. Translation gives CSVADRGQIGTEAFF.

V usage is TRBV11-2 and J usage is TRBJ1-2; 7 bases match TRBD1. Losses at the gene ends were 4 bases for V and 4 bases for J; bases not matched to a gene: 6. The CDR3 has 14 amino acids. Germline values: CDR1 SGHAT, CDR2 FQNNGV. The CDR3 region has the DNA TGTGCCAGCAGCTCCCCAGGGGGACCCTATGGCTACACCTTC. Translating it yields CASSSPGGPYGYTF.

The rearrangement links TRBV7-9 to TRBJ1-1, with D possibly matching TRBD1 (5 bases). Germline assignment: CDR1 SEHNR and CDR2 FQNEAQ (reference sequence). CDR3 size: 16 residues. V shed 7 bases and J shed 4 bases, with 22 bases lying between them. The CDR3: CASKRRGGLLVTEAFF. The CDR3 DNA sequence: TGTGCCAGCAAACGGAGGGGAGGGTTGTTGGTCACTGAAGCTTTCTTT. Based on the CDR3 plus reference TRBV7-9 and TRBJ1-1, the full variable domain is DTGVSQNPRHKITKRGQNVTFRCDPISEHNRLYWYRQTLGQGPEFLTYFQNEAQLEKSRLLSDRFSAERPKGSFSTLEIQRTEQGDSAMYLCASKRRGGLLVTEAFFGQGTRLTVV.

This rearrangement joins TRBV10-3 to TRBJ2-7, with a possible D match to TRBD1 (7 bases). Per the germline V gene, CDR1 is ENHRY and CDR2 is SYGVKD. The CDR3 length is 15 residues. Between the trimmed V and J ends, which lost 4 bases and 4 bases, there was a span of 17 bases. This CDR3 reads CAISAYEQGTYEQYF. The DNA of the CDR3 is TGTGCCATCAGTGCCTATGAACAGGGGACTTACGAGCAGTACTTC.

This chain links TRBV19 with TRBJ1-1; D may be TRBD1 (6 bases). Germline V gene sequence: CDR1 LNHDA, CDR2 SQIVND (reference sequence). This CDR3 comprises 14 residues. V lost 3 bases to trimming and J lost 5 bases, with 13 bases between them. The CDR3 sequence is CASSIGSQGTEAFF. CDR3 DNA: TGTGCCAGTAGTATCGGATCCCAGGGGACTGAAGCTTTCTTT.

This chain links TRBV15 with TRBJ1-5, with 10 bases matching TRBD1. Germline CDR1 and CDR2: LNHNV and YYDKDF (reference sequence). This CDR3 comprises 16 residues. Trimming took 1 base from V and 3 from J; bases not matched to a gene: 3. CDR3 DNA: TGTGCCACCAGCAGAGGGACAGGGGGTAACAATCAGCCCCAGCATTTT. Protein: CATSRGTGGNNQPQHF.

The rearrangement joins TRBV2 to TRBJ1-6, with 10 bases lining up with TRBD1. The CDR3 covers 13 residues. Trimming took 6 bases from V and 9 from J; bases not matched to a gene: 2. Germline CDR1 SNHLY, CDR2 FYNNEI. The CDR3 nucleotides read TGTGCCAGCAGGGGGACAGGGGTTTCACCCCTCCACTTT. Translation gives CASRGTGVSPLHF.

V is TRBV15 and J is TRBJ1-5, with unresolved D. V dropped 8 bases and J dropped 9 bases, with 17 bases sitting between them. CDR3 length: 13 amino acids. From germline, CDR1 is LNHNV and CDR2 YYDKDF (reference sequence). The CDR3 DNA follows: TGTGCCACCGGGCGGGTTGCTTTTGCGCCCCAGCATTTT. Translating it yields CATGRVAFAPQHF.

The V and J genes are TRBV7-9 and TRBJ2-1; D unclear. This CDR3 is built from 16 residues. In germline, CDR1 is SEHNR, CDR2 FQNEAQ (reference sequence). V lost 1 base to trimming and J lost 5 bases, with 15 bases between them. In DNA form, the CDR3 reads TGTGCCAGCAGCTTAGGTGTCTGGGGATCAAACAATGAGCAGTTCTTC. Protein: CASSLGVWGSNNEQFF.

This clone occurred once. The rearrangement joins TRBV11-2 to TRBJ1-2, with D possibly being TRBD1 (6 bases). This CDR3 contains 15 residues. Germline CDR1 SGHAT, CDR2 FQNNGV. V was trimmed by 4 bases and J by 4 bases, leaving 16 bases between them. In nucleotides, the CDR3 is TGTGCCAGCAGCTACCGGGACAAGTGGTTCTATGGCTACACCTTC. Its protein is CASSYRDKWFYGYTF.

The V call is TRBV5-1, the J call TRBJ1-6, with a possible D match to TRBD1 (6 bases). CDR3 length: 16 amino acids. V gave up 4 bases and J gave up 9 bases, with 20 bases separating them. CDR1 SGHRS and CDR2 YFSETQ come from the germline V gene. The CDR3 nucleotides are TGCGCCAGCAGCAAGGGGGGGACTTATGCAGGTTCACCCCTCCACTTT. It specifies CASSKGGTYAGSPLHF.

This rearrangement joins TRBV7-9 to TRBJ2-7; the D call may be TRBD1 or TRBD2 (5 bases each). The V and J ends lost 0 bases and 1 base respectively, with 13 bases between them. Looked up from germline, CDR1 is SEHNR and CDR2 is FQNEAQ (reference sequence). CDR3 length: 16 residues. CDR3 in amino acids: CASSLAFPGPSYEQYF. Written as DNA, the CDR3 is TGTGCCAGCAGCTTAGCGTTTCCGGGACCTTCCTACGAGCAGTACTTC.

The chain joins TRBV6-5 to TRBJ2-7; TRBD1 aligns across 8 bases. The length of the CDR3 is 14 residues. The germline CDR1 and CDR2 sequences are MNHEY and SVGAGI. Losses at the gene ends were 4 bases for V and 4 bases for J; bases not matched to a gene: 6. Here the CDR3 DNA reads TGTGCCAGCAGTTGGGACAGGAAAGGTTACGAGCAGTACTTC. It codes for CASSWDRKGYEQYF.

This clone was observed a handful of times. CDR3 coding DNA: TGTGCCAGCAGCCATTTTAACACCGGGGAGCTGTTTTTT. Encoded protein: CASSHFNTGELFF. The rearrangement links TRBV7-6 to TRBJ2-2; D is unclear. The CDR3 has 13 amino acids. Trimming shortened V by 5 bases and J by 2 bases, and 6 bases separated the two germline ends. Per the germline V gene, CDR1 is SGHVS and CDR2 is FNYEAQ.

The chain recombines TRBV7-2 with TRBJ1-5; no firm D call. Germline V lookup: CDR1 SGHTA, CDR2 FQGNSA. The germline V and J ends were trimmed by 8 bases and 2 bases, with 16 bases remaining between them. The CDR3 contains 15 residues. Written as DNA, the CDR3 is TGTGCCAGCTCGTGGGTAGCGGGCGGCAATCAGCCCCAGCATTTT. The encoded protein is CASSWVAGGNQPQHF.

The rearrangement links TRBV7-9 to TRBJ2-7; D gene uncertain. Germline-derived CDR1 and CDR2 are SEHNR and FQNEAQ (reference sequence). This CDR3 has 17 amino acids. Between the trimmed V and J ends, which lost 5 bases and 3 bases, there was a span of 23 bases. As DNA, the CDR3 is TGTGCCAGCAGCCCCCCAGATTGGGGAACTCATTTCTACGAGCAGTACTTC. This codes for CASSPPDWGTHFYEQYF.

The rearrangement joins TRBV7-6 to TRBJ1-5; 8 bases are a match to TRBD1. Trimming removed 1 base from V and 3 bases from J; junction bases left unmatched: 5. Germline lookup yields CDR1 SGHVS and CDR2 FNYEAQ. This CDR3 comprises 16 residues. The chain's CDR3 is CASSLEGTGDNQPQHF. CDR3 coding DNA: TGTGCCAGCAGCTTAGAAGGGACAGGCGACAATCAGCCCCAGCATTTT.

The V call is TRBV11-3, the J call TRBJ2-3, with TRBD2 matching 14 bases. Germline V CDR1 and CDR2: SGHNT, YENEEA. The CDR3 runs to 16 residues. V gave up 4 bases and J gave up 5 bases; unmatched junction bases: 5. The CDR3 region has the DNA TGTGCCAGCAGCTCGGGACTAGCGGGGGATCAAGATACGCAGTATTTT. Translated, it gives CASSSGLAGDQDTQYF.

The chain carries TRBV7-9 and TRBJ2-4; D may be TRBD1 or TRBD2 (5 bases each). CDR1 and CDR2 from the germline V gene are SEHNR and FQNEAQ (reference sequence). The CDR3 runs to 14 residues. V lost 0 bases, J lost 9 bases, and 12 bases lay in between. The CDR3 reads CASSLAVTRGIQYF. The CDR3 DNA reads TGTGCCAGCAGCTTAGCGGTCACTAGGGGCATTCAGTACTTC.